This T cell receptor beta chain was obtained from a study of neurological immune-mediated disorders. Whole-study findings and limits: HTLV-1-associated myelopathy had the most TCR clonal expansion, and multiple sclerosis had the least, less than healthy controls. The expanded clones of different subjects shared no CDR3 amino acid sequences (suggesting private repertoires in all groups).

The germline CDR1 and CDR2 sequences are ENHRY and SYGVKD. Trimming removed 5 bases from V and 6 bases from J; junction bases left unmatched: 7. This CDR3 comprises 14 residues. Whenever a sequencing run was performed, it yielded over 170 million TCR-beta sequences from 15-18 subjects. TCRdb processed the 5' RACE reads anew with MiXCR; each CDR3 protein has one entry. The table shows about 120,000 distinct CDR3 sequences, with about 3.2% occurring only once. 2 million PBMCs stored at -80 C were the source of the unsorted libraries. There are many counts of this clonotype. Its specificity is not known. The TCR sequence derives from a woman in her twenties or thirties with multiple sclerosis. The sample taken for sequencing was PBMCs. The V gene is TRBV10-3, the J gene TRBJ2-7; 10 bases agree with TRBD1. This chain's CDR3 is CAISPWDRGAEQYF. The CDR3, as DNA: TGTGCCATCAGTCCGTGGGACAGGGGAGCCGAGCAGTACTTC.